This T cell receptor beta chain is from a study of cytomegalovirus exposure and HLA in healthy donors. CDR1 and CDR2 (germline): MNHEY, SMNVEV (reference sequence). V was trimmed by 8 bases and J by 4 bases, leaving 13 bases between them. CDR3 length equals 13 residues. A note on this clone: Its antigen is not identified.

Amplification used 60 Vbeta primers and 13 Jbeta primers. The table came from immunoSEQ multiplex PCR; TCRdb's copy has only in-frame clones and leaves some out. This sample's table reports about 51,000 clones. Study-wide findings and caveats: Beyond CMV serostatus, there was no information to go on about immune exposure.

This sequence originates from a middle-aged man in good health and CMV-seropositive. The chain employs TRBV27 and TRBJ2-3; possibly TRBD2 for D (5 bases). Sequencing was performed on PBMCs. Here the CDR3 reads CASRTFGADTQYF. The CDR3 region has the DNA TGTGCCAGCCGAACTTTCGGGGCAGATACGCAGTATTTT.